A selection of T cell receptor beta chains follows, all from one sample in a study of T cells of healthy individuals. TCRdb recomputed calls from the 5' RACE reads with MiXCR, one row per CDR3 protein. The data show approximately 89,000 distinct CDR3 sequences, with about 5.5% seen just once and around 7.6% held by the top ten. Source of these receptors: a female donor in good health. The CDR3 runs from the conserved cysteine through the conserved F or W. The D gene is left open where the match is weak. A row's size may be missing; if present it is once, few, many or a size class.

>13|TRBV6-6|TRBJ1-1|many|.
CASSVTGVTEAFF
TGTGCCAGCAGCGTGACGGGGGTTACTGAAGCTTTCTTT
>15|TRBV19|TRBJ1-5|many|.
CASTMGADSNQPQHF
TGTGCCAGTACCATGGGGGCGGATAGCAATCAGCCCCAGCATTTT
>15|TRBV6-6|TRBJ2-3|few|TRBD2
CASRTSHPHTDTQYF
TGTGCCAGCCGGACTAGCCACCCCCACACAGATACGCAGTATTTT
>13|TRBV5-1|TRBJ1-1|few|.
CASSLARAQEAFF
TGCGCCAGCAGCTTGGCCAGGGCCCAAGAGGCTTTCTTT
>15|TRBV6-5|TRBJ2-7|many|TRBD2
CASSQPGLGSYEQYF
TGTGCCAGCAGCCAACCGGGACTAGGGTCCTACGAGCAGTACTTC
>15|TRBV4-3|TRBJ2-1|few|.
CASSQFLFTYNEQFF
TGCGCCAGCAGCCAATTCCTATTCACCTACAATGAGCAGTTCTTC
>14|TRBV28|TRBJ2-7|few|TRBD2
CASSRREASYEQYF
TGTGCCAGCAGCCGCCGGGAGGCCTCCTACGAGCAGTACTTC
>13|TRBV20-1|TRBJ1-1|.|.
CSARDVGGTEAFF
TGCAGTGCTAGAGATGTGGGGGGAACTGAAGCTTTCTTT
>16|TRBV6-5|TRBJ2-5|.|.
CASREGRSGLDETQYF
TGTGCCAGCAGAGAAGGACGAAGCGGTCTTGACGAGACCCAGTACTTC
>15|TRBV7-9|TRBJ2-7|many|TRBD2
CASSLVTSGSDEQYF
TGTGCCAGCAGCTTAGTAACTAGCGGGAGCGACGAGCAGTACTTC
>14|TRBV3-1|TRBJ1-4|many|.
CASSQIGGYEKLFF
TGTGCCAGCAGCCAGATAGGAGGATATGAAAAACTGTTTTTT
>15|TRBV12-3/TRBV12-4|TRBJ2-3|few|.
CASSLIGGPTDTQYF
TGTGCCAGCAGTTTAATCGGGGGCCCCACAGATACGCAGTATTTT
>15|TRBV20-1|TRBJ2-4|.|TRBD2
CSADPSSAGEHIQYF
TGCAGTGCCGACCCCTCCTCGGCGGGAGAACACATTCAGTACTTC
>12|TRBV18|TRBJ2-5|many|.
CASSPVGDSQYF
TGTGCCAGCTCACCAGTTGGGGACTCGCAGTACTTC
>13|TRBV5-4|TRBJ2-5|few|.
CASSPGYQETQYF
TGTGCCAGCAGCCCCGGATACCAAGAGACCCAGTACTTC
>17|TRBV11-1|TRBJ2-1|.|TRBD1
CASSLDSDRGGSNEQFF
TGTGCCAGCAGCTTAGATTCGGACAGGGGGGGTTCCAATGAGCAGTTCTTC
>11|TRBV5-1|TRBJ2-7|few|.
CASSAGYEQYF
TGCGCCAGCAGTGCGGGTTACGAGCAGTACTTC